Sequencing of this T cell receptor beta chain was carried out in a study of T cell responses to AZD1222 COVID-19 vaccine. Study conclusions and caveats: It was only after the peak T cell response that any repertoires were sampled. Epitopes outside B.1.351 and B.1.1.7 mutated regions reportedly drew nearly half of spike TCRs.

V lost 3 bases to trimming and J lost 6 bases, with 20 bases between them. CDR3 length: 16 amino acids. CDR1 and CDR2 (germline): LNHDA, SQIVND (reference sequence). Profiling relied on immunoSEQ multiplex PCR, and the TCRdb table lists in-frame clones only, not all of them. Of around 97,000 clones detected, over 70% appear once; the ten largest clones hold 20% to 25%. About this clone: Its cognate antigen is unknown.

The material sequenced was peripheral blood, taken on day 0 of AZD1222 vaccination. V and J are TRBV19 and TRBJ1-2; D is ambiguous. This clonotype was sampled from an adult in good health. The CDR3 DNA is TGTGCCAGTAGTATCGGAATAGGCAGCATCGGCCATGGCTACACCTTC. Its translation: CASSIGIGSIGHGYTF.